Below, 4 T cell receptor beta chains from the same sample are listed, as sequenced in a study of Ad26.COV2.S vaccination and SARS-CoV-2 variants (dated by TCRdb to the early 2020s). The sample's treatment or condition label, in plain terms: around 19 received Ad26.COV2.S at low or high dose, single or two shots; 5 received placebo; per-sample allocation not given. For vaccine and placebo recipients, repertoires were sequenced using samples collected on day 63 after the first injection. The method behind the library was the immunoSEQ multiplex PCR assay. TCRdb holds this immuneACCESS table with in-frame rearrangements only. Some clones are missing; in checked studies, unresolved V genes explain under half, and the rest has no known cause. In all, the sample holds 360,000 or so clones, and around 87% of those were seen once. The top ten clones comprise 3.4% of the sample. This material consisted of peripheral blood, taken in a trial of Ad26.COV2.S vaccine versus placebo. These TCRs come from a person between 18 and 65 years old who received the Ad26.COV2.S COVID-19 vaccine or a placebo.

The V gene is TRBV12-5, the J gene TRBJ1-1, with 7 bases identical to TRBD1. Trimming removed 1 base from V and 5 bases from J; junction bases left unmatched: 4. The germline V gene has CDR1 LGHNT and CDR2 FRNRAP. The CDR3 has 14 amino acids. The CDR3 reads CASGLGQGGTEAFF. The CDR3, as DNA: TGTGCTAGTGGTTTGGGACAGGGCGGTACTGAAGCTTTCTTT. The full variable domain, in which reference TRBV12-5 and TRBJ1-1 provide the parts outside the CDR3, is DARVTQTPRHKVTEMGQEVTMRCQPILGHNTVFWYRQTMMQGLELLAYFRNRAPLDDSGMPKDRFSAEMPDATLATLKIQPSEPRDSAVYFCASGLGQGGTEAFFGQGTRLTVV.

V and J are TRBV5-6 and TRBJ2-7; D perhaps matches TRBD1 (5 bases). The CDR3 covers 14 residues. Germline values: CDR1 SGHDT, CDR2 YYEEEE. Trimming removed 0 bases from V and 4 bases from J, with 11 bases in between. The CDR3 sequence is CASSLVTGRYEQYF. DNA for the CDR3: TGTGCCAGCAGCTTGGTTACAGGCAGATACGAGCAGTACTTC.

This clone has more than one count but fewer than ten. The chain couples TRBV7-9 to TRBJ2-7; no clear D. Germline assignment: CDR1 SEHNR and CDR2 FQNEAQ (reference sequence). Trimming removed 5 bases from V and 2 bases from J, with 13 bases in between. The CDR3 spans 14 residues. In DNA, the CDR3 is TGTGCCAGCAGCCCCCTGGACCTCCCCTACGAGCAGTACTTC. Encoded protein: CASSPLDLPYEQYF. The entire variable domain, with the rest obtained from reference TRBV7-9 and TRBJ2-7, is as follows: DTGVSQNPRHKITKRGQNVTFRCDPISEHNRLYWYRQTLGQGPEFLTYFQNEAQLEKSRLLSDRFSAERPKGSFSTLEIQRTEQGDSAMYLCASSPLDLPYEQYFGPGTRLTVT.

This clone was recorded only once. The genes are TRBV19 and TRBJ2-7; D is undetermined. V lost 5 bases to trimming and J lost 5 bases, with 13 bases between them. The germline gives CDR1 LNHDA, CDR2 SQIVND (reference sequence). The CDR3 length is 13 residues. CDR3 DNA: TGTGCCAGTAGTGGCCGAACACACAACGAGCAGTACTTC. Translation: CASSGRTHNEQYF.